The rows below give T cell receptor beta chains drawn from one sample of a study of T-cell reconstitution after alpha-beta-depleted transplantation in children. From the PCR reads, TCRdb called clonotypes with MiXCR, one entry per CDR3 protein. Seen here are 40,000 to 55,000 distinct CDR3 sequences, about 10% observed once, and the top ten hold roughly 28%. Source: PBMCs, mostly from graft donor cells, taken 60 days after TCRalphabeta/CD19-depleted stem cell transplant. The receptors derive from a male patient between 2 and 10 years old who had a stem cell transplant for chronic granulomatous disease, so the T cells may come from the graft donor. Both conserved end residues are part of each CDR3. The order of the fields is J gene, D gene, V gene, clone size, CDR3 DNA, CDR3 protein. A D gene is named only where the DNA matches it firmly. The size of a clone is reported for some rows only, either as once, few or many, or as a class for expanded clones.

>TRBJ2-5|TRBD2|TRBV25-1|NA
TGTGCCAGCAGTGAAATAAGCGGGAGGTTCCAAGAGACCCAGTACTTC
CASSEISGRFQETQYF
>TRBJ2-7|TRBD2|TRBV7-8|many
TGTGCCAGCAGCCCCTCCCCGTGGACTAGCGGGTCATACGAGCAGTACTTC
CASSPSPWTSGSYEQYF
>TRBJ2-1|TRBD2|TRBV20-1|many
TGCAGTGCTCCCAAGTGGCGGGAGGGCCCAGGCTTC
CSAPKWREGPGF
>TRBJ2-7|NA|TRBV28|many
TGTGCCAGCAGGTCGAGACGAGGGGGAAGGGGCGAGCAGTACTTC
CASRSRRGGRGEQYF
>TRBJ2-1|NA|TRBV19|many
TGTGCCAGTAGTATATCCCTAGGGGAAAGGGTCGATGAGCAGTTCTTC
CASSISLGERVDEQFF
>TRBJ1-2|TRBD1|TRBV29-1|many
TGCAGCGCCGCAGGGGGCGTCTATGGCTACACCTTC
CSAAGGVYGYTF
>TRBJ2-5|NA|TRBV5-1|many
TGCGCCAGCAGCTTAACCCAGGGGGGTGGCCAAGAGACCCAGTACTTC
CASSLTQGGGQETQYF
>TRBJ2-1|TRBD1|TRBV12-3/TRBV12-4|many
TGTGCCAGCAGTTTTTCCGGGACAGGTTCCAATGAGCAGTTCTTC
CASSFSGTGSNEQFF
>TRBJ2-3|NA|TRBV7-3|few
TGTGCCAGCAGCTTAGGTCTGATTGGAAGCACAGATACGCAGTATTTT
CASSLGLIGSTDTQYF
>TRBJ2-7|NA|TRBV5-1|many
TGCGCCAGCAGCTTGAGCTCTAGCCACGAGCAGTACTTC
CASSLSSSHEQYF
>TRBJ2-7|TRBD1|TRBV5-1|many
TGCGCCAGCAGCTTGGGGACAGGGTCTTCCTCTAGGCAGTACTTC
CASSLGTGSSSRQYF
>TRBJ2-1|NA|TRBV28|many
TGTGCCAGCAGAGCCCCGCGACTAGGATACGAGCAGTTCTTC
CASRAPRLGYEQFF
>TRBJ2-1|TRBD2|TRBV20-1|many
TGCAGTGCTAGGGGGGCGCTAGCGGGAGGGAACGAGCAGTTCTTC
CSARGALAGGNEQFF
>TRBJ2-1|NA|TRBV2|NA
TGTGCCAGCGAGAGCGGTTCATACAATGAGCAGTTCTTC
CASESGSYNEQFF
>TRBJ2-1|TRBD2|TRBV6-2/TRBV6-3|few
TGTGCCAGCAGTTACCCTCAGACTAGCCCACTTTCTAAAGACTATTACAATGAGCAGTTCTTC
CASSYPQTSPLSKDYYNEQFF
>TRBJ2-3|TRBD2|TRBV6-4|many
TGTGCCAGCAGTGGGATGGCGGGAGAAAGAGATACGCAGTATTTT
CASSGMAGERDTQYF
>TRBJ2-7|NA|TRBV12-3/TRBV12-4|few
TGTGCCAGCAGTTTACTCTCCGGGGGAAGTCGGGCCGAGCAGTACTTC
CASSLLSGGSRAEQYF
>TRBJ2-1|TRBD2|TRBV6-5|few
TGTGCCAGCAGTTACGGTGTCGCGGGAGTCGGGATGGAGCAGTTCTTC
CASSYGVAGVGMEQFF
>TRBJ2-3|NA|TRBV12-3/TRBV12-4|many
TGTGCCAGCAGTTTAAAGGATACGCAGTATTTT
CASSLKDTQYF
>TRBJ2-5|NA|TRBV5-6|many
TGTGCCAGCAGCTTGGGCGGGACTGAAGAGACCCAGTACTTC
CASSLGGTEETQYF
>TRBJ2-1|NA|TRBV29-1|many
TGCAGCGTCCATTCCGGAGTCTGGAATGAGCAGTTCTTC
CSVHSGVWNEQFF
>TRBJ1-2|NA|TRBV4-2|many
TGTGCCAGCAGCCAAGTTAGCGCGGAGAACTATGGCTACACCTTC
CASSQVSAENYGYTF
>TRBJ1-1|NA|TRBV5-4|few
TGTGCCAGCATCCACAGGGACGGTGGTGAAGCTTTCTTT
CASIHRDGGEAFF
>TRBJ1-2|NA|TRBV7-2|NA
TGTGCCAGCAGCTACCCTGGACAGAGGGGCTACACCTTC
CASSYPGQRGYTF
>TRBJ1-2|NA|TRBV5-1|many
TGCGCCAGCAGCCCCGACATGAACTATGGCTACACCTTC
CASSPDMNYGYTF
>TRBJ2-7|NA|TRBV11-2|few
TGTGCCAGCACCGGGGGGGCCGGGACAGGGAAGTACGAGCAGTACTTC
CASTGGAGTGKYEQYF
>TRBJ1-5|TRBD1|TRBV5-1|many
TGCGCCAGCAGCTTGGCCGGACAGGGCAATCAGCCCCAGCATTTT
CASSLAGQGNQPQHF
>TRBJ2-5|NA|TRBV5-1|many
TGCGCCAGCAGCGGAGGGGGGCAAGAGACCCAGTACTTC
CASSGGGQETQYF
>TRBJ1-1|NA|TRBV12-3/TRBV12-4|many
TGTGCCAGCAGTTTGACGCGGCTGAACACTGAAGCTTTCTTT
CASSLTRLNTEAFF
>TRBJ1-1|TRBD1|TRBV25-1|NA
TGTGCCAGCAGTGAGACAGGGGTCCAGGAAGCTTTCTTT
CASSETGVQEAFF
>TRBJ2-4|NA|TRBV19|few
TGTGCCAGCCTGTGGGGGACTCTAGCCAAAAACATTCAGTACTTC
CASLWGTLAKNIQYF
>TRBJ2-7|NA|TRBV10-2|many
TGCGCCAGCACAGACCTATCTACGCCACCCTACGAGCAGTACTTC
CASTDLSTPPYEQYF
>TRBJ2-1|NA|TRBV20-1|NA
TGCAGTGCTAATCGGGACGGGAGAACTTACAATGAGCAGTTCTTC
CSANRDGRTYNEQFF
>TRBJ1-2|NA|TRBV5-1|many
TGCGCCAGCAGGCTCGGGGGGAACTATGGCTACACCTTC
CASRLGGNYGYTF
>TRBJ2-3|TRBD2|TRBV18|NA
TGTGCCAGCTCACGGAGGACTAGCGGGGATGGGGATACGCAGTATTTT
CASSRRTSGDGDTQYF
>TRBJ2-3|NA|TRBV10-1|many
TGCGCCAGCAGTGCCATCTACACAGATACGCAGTATTTT
CASSAIYTDTQYF
>TRBJ2-2|NA|TRBV21-1|few
TGTGCCAGCAGCAAACTCTCCTGTCACACCGGGGAGCTGTTTTTT
CASSKLSCHTGELFF
>TRBJ2-1|NA|TRBV20-1|NA
TGCAGTGCTAGAGTTGCGGGACCTTACAATGAGCAGTTCTTC
CSARVAGPYNEQFF
>TRBJ2-5|NA|TRBV5-1|many
TGCGCCAGCAGCTTGAAGGTGGAGCAGACCCAGTACTTC
CASSLKVEQTQYF
>TRBJ2-2|TRBD2|TRBV9|many
TGTGCCAGCAGCGCCGAGGGACTACCCCTTAACCCCGGGGAGCTGTTTTTT
CASSAEGLPLNPGELFF
>TRBJ2-5|NA|TRBV5-1|few
TGCGCCAGCACCCCGGGCCAGGGAAGGGAGACCCAGTACTTC
CASTPGQGRETQYF
>TRBJ1-2|NA|TRBV20-1|few
TGCAGTGCCTCAGGGGCGGAGGACTATGGCTACACCTTC
CSASGAEDYGYTF
>TRBJ2-7|TRBD1|TRBV20-1|many
TGCAGTGCTACCAGAATGGACAGGGGAGGCTCCTACGAGCAGTACTTC
CSATRMDRGGSYEQYF
>TRBJ2-7|NA|TRBV2|NA
TGTGCCAGCGCCGTACGAGGACACACCTACGAGCAGTACTTC
CASAVRGHTYEQYF
>TRBJ2-1|TRBD2|TRBV12-3/TRBV12-4|many
TGTGCCAGCAGTTTTAGCGGGGCCTACAATGAGCAGTTCTTC
CASSFSGAYNEQFF
>TRBJ2-4|NA|TRBV5-1|many
TGCGCCAGGGTTCCGCACGGTAAGCCAGCCAAAAACATTCAGTACTTC
CARVPHGKPAKNIQYF
>TRBJ2-1|TRBD2|TRBV4-3|many
TGCGCCAGCAGCCAAGAGCCTAGCGGATCCTACAATGAGCAGTTCTTC
CASSQEPSGSYNEQFF
>TRBJ1-6|TRBD1|TRBV5-1|many
TGCGCCAGCAAAGGCGGCCCTGGGACAGGCTATAATTCACCCCTCCACTTT
CASKGGPGTGYNSPLHF
>TRBJ2-1|NA|TRBV10-2|many
TGCGCCAGCAGTGCTACTACCAATGAGCAGTTCTTC
CASSATTNEQFF
>TRBJ2-5|NA|TRBV5-1|many
TGCGCCAGCAGCAATACCGGAGAAGAGACCCAGTACTTC
CASSNTGEETQYF
>TRBJ2-1|NA|TRBV27|few
TGTGCCAGCAGCCTCGACAGGGGAGTACGGGAGGGCCTATCTTATGAGCAGTTCTTC
CASSLDRGVREGLSYEQFF
>TRBJ1-2|NA|TRBV29-1|many
TGCAGCGACCTGAGCTTCACTAACTATGGCTACACCTTC
CSDLSFTNYGYTF
>TRBJ2-1|TRBD2|TRBV6-2/TRBV6-3|many
TGTGCCAGCACACCGTCGGCTAGCGGGCTATACAATGAGCAGTTCTTC
CASTPSASGLYNEQFF
>TRBJ2-7|NA|TRBV12-3/TRBV12-4|many
TGTGCCAGCAGTTTAAGGGGATACGAGCAGTACTTC
CASSLRGYEQYF
>TRBJ2-5|TRBD1|TRBV10-3|many
TGTGCCATCAGGACAGGGAGCGGAGAGACCCAGTACTTC
CAIRTGSGETQYF